This T cell receptor (beta chain) stems from a study of OX40 agonist ivuxolimab in advanced cancers. The wider study: Three patients, one with hepatocellular carcinoma and two with cutaneous melanoma, responded partially. The study's findings and limits: On average, CD8+ T cells showed a greater number of expanded clones than CD4+.

Only in-frame clones appear in the TCRdb table, and some are missing; sequencing was by immunoSEQ multiplex PCR. The table includes 65,000 to 70,000 clones, about three quarters detected once. The CDR3 spans 15 residues. Germline V gene data show CDR1 as SGHNT and CDR2 as YENEEA. The ends were cut back, 3 bases at V and 3 bases at J, with 15 bases in the middle. Blood specimens came from baseline, cycle 4 day 1, and cycle 7 day 1. This clone was detected ten times or more. Its target is unknown. Sequenced material: CD4+ or CD8+ T cells sorted from blood, taken in a trial of the OX40 agonist ivuxolimab. The receptor was derived from an adult with an advanced solid tumor such as melanoma, head and neck, liver or kidney cancer. The rearrangement joins TRBV11-3 to TRBJ2-7; maybe TRBD1 (5 bases). CDR3 region: CASSFSGFGGYEQYF. The CDR3 DNA reads as TGTGCCAGCAGCTTCTCAGGGTTTGGTGGCTACGAGCAGTACTTC. Using reference TRBV11-3 and TRBJ2-7 for the parts outside the CDR3, the full variable domain is EAGVVQSPRYKIIEKKQPVAFWCNPISGHNTLYWYLQNLGQGPELLIRYENEEAVDDSQLPKDRFSAERLKGVDSTLKIQPAELGDSAVYLCASSFSGFGGYEQYFGPGTRLTVT.